This TCR beta chain was identified during a study of vaccination and CD4 T cells after COVID-19. Across the whole study: Samples taken post-COVID came a median around 93 days after diagnosis, ranging from 35 to 161. Overlapping peptides of the spike proteins of SARS-CoV-2, HCoV-NL63, HCoV-OC43 and HCoV-229E were used for cell stimulation.

This clonotype was seen only a few times. Its antigen is not identified. Study findings and constraints: Within the convalescent patients, spike mono-reactivity was found in 304 of 307 vaccine-specific clones.

The CDR3 has 18 amino acids. With V trimmed by 5 bases and J by 3 bases, 11 bases remained unmatched. The germline V gene encodes CDR1 MNHNS and CDR2 SASEGT. Scientists ran DNA taken from cultured CD4+ T cells through the Oncomine TCR Beta short-read assay for sequencing. TCRdb reprocessed the PCR reads with MiXCR, giving one entry per CDR3 protein. The sample lists about 8,300 distinct CDR3 sequences; approximately 37% were seen once. Treatment of the sample: roughly nine-day PBMC culture with coronavirus spike peptide pools or control peptides (ViraFEST assay). According to the study, CD4+ T cells from the unexposed donor were gathered ahead of the COVID-19 pandemic (2011-2018). Where cells permitted, unexposed-donor CD4+ T cells were probed with SARS-CoV-2 S/N and four cold-coronavirus spikes.

The chain uses TRBV6-1 and TRBJ2-2; 11 nucleotides align to TRBD1. The receptor comes from a human donor in good health. The sample comprised CD4+ T cells from blood, cultured in vitro. CDR3 sequence reads: CASSLYPGGQGDTGELFF. CDR3 nucleotides: TGTGCCAGCAGTCTTTACCCGGGGGGACAGGGGGACACCGGGGAGCTGTTTTTT.